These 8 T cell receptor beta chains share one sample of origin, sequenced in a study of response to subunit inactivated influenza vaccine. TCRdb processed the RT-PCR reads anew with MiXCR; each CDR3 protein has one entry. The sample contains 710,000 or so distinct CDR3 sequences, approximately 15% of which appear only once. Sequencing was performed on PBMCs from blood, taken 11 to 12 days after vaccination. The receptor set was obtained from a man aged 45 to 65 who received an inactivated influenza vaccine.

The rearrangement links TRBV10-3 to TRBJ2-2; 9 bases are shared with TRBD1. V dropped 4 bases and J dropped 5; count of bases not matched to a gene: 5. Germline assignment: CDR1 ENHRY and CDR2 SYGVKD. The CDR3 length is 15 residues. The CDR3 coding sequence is TGTGCCATCAGTGGTCCCGGGACAGGGACCGGGGAGCTGTTTTTT. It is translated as CAISGPGTGTGELFF.

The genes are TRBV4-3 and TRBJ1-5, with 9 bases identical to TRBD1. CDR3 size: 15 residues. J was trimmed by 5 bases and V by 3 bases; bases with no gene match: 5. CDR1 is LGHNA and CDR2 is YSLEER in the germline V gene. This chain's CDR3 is CASSQDRGRDQPQHF. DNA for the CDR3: TGCGCCAGCAGCCAGGACAGGGGTAGAGATCAGCCCCAGCATTTT.

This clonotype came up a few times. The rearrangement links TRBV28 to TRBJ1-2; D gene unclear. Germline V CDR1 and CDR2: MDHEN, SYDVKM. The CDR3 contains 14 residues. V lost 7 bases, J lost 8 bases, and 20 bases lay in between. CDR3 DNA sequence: TGTGCCAGCACCTTATACGATCCCGGGAGGGGCTACACCTTC. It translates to CASTLYDPGRGYTF.

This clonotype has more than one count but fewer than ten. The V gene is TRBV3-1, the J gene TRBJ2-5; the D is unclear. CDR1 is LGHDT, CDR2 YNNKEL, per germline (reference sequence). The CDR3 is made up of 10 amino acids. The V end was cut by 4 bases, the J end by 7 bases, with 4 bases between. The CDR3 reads CASSRGTQYF. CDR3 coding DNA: TGTGCCAGCAGCCGTGGGACCCAGTACTTC.

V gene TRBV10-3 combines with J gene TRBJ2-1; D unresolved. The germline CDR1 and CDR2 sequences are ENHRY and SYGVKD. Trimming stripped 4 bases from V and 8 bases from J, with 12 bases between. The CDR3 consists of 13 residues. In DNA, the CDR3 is TGTGCCATCAGTGTCTCGCAGGACCATGAGCAGTTCTTC. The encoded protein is CAISVSQDHEQFF.

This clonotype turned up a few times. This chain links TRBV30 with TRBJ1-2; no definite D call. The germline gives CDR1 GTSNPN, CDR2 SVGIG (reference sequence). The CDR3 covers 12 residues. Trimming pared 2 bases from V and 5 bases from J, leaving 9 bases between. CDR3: CAWSWSAYGYTF. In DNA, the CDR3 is TGTGCCTGGAGTTGGTCCGCGTATGGCTACACCTTC.

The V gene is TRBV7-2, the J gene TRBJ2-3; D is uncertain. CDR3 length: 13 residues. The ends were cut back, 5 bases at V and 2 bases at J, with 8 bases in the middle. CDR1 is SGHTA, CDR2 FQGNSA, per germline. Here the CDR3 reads CASSISYTDTQYF. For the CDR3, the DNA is TGTGCCAGCAGCATAAGCTACACAGATACGCAGTATTTT.

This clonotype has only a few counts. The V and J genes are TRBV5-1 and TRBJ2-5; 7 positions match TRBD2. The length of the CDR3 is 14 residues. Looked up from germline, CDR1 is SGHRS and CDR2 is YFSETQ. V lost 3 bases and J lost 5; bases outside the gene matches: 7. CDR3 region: CASSSGRALETQYF. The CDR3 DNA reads TGCGCCAGCAGCTCGGGGAGGGCTTTGGAGACCCAGTACTTC.